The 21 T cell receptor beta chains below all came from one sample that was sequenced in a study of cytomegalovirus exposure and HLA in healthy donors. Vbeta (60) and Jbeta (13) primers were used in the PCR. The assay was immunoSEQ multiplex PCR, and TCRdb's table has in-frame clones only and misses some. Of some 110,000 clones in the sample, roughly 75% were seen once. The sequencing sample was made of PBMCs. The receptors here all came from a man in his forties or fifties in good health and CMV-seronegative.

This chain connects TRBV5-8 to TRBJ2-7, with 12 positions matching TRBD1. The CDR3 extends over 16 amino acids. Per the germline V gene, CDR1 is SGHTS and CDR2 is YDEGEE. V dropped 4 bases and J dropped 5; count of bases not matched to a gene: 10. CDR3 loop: CASSPRGQGAYNEQYF. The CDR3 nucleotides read TGTGCCAGCAGCCCGCGGGGACAGGGGGCTTACAACGAGCAGTACTTC.

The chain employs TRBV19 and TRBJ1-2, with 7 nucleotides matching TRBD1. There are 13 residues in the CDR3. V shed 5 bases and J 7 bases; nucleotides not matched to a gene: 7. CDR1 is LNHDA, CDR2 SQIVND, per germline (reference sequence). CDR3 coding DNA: TGTGCCAGTAGTCCATCGACAGGGTTTGGCTACACCTTC. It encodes CASSPSTGFGYTF.

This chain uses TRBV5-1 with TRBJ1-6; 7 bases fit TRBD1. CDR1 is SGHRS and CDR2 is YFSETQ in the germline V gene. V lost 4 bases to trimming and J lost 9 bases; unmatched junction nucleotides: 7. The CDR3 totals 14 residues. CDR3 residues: CASSEGSGGSPLHF. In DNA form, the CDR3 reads TGCGCCAGCAGCGAGGGGTCAGGGGGTTCACCCCTCCACTTT.

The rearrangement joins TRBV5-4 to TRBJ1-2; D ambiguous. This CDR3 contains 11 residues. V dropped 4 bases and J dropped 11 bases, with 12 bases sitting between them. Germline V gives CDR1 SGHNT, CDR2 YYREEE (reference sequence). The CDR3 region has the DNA TGTGCCAGCAGCCCACCCCCAGGATACACCTTC. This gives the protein CASSPPPGYTF.

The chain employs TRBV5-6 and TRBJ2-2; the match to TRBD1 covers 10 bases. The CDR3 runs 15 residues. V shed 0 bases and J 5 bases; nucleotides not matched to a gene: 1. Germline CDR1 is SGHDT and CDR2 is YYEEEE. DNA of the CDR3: TGTGCCAGCAGCTTGGAGGGACAGGGGACCGGGGAGCTGTTTTTT. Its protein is CASSLEGQGTGELFF.

CDR3 nucleotides: TGTGCCAGCAGTTTACAACTAGCGGGGCCCTACGAGCAGTACTTC. It specifies CASSLQLAGPYEQYF. The chain employs TRBV27 and TRBJ2-7; 10 bases align to TRBD2. CDR1 and CDR2 (germline): MNHEY, SMNVEV (reference sequence). V lost 2 bases, J lost 2 bases, and 3 bases stayed unmatched. The CDR3 extends over 15 amino acids.

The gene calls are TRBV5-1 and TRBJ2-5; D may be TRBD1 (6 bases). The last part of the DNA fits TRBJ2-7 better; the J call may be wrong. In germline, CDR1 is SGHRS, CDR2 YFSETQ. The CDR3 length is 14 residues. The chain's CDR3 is CASSLEARGTEQYF. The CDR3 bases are TGCGCCAGCAGCTTGGAGGCCAGGGGAACCGAGCAGTACTTC.

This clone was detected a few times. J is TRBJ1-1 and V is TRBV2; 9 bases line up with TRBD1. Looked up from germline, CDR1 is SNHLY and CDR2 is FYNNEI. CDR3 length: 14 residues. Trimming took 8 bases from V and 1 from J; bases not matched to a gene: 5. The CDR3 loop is CASGLTGGNTEAFF. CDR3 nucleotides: TGTGCCAGCGGGTTGACAGGGGGGAACACTGAAGCTTTCTTT. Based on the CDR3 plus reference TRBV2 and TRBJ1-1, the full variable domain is EPEVTQTPSHQVTQMGQEVILRCVPISNHLYFYWYRQILGQKVEFLVSFYNNEISEKSEIFDDQFSVERPDGSNFTLKIRSTKLEDSAMYFCASGLTGGNTEAFFGQGTRLTVV.

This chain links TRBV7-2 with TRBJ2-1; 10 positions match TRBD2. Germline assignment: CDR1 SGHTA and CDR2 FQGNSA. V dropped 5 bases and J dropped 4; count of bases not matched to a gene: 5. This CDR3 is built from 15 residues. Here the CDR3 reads CASSDSLAGYNEQFF. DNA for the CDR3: TGTGCCAGCAGCGACTCACTAGCGGGGTACAATGAGCAGTTCTTC.

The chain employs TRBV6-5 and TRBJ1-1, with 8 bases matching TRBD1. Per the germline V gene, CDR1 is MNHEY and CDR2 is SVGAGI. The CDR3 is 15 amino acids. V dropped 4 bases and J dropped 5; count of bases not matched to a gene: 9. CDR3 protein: CASSFLQGARTEAFF. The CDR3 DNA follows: TGTGCCAGCAGTTTTCTCCAGGGGGCTCGGACTGAAGCTTTCTTT.

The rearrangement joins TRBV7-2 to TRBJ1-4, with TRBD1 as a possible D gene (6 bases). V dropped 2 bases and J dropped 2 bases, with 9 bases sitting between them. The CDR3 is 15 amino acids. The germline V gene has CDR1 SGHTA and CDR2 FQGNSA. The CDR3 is CASSLTGGTNEKLFF. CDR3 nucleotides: TGTGCCAGCAGCTTAACGGGGGGCACTAATGAAAAACTGTTTTTT.

As DNA, the CDR3 is TGTGCCAGTAGTTTAACAGGGATTGGCTACACCTTC. Translation: CASSLTGIGYTF. V and J are TRBV19 and TRBJ1-2, with D perhaps matching TRBD1 (6 bases). The CDR3 covers 12 residues. CDR1 is LNHDA, CDR2 SQIVND, per germline (reference sequence). Trimming took 5 bases from V and 7 from J, leaving 11 bases between them.

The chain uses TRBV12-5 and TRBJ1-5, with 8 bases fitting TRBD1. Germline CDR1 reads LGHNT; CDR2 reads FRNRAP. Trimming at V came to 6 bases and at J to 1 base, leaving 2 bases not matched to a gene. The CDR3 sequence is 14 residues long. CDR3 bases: TGTGCTAGTGGGACAGGGGTGAGCAATCAGCCCCAGCATTTT. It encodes CASGTGVSNQPQHF.

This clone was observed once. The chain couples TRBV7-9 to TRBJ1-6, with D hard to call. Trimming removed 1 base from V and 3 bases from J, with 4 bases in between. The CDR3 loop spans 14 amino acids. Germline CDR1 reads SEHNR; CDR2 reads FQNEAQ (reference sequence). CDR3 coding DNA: TGTGCCAGCAGCTTAGACAGCTATAATTCACCCCTCCACTTT. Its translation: CASSLDSYNSPLHF.

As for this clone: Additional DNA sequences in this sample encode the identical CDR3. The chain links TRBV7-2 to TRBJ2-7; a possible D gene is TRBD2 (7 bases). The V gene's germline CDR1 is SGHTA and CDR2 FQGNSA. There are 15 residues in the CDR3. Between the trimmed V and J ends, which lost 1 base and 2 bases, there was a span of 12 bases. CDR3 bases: TGTGCCAGCAGCTTAGGTTCGGGGGGCCCCTACGAGCAGTACTTC. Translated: CASSLGSGGPYEQYF.

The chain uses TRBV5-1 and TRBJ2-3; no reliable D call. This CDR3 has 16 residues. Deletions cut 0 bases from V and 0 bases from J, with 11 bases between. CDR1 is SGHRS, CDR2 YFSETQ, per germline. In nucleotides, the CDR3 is TGCGCCAGCAGCTTGGTAGTCCCCTCTAGCACAGATACGCAGTATTTT. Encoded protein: CASSLVVPSSTDTQYF.

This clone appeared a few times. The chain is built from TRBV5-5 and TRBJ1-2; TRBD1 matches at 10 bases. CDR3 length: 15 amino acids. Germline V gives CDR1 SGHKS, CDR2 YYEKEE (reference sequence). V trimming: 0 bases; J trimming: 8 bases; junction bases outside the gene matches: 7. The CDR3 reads CASSLAGQGVGGYTF. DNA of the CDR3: TGTGCCAGCAGCTTGGCCGGACAGGGGGTCGGGGGCTACACCTTC.

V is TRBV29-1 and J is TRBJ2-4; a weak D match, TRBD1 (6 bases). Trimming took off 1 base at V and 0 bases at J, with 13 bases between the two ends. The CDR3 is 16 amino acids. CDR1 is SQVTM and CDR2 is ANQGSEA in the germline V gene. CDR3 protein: CSVEGGGGLAKNIQYF. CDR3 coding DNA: TGCAGCGTTGAAGGTGGGGGCGGGTTAGCCAAAAACATTCAGTACTTC.

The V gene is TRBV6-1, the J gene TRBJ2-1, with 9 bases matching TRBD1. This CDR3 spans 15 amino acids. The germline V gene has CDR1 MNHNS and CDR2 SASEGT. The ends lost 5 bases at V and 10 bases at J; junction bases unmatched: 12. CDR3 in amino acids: CASSQGQGWFKEQFF. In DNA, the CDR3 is TGTGCCAGCAGTCAAGGACAGGGGTGGTTCAAAGAGCAGTTCTTC.

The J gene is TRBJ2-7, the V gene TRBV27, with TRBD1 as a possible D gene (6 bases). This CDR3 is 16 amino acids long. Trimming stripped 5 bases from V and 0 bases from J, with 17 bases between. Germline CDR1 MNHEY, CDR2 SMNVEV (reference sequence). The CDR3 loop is CASSPSTGDVSYEQYF. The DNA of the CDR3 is TGTGCCAGCAGTCCATCGACAGGCGACGTCTCCTACGAGCAGTACTTC.

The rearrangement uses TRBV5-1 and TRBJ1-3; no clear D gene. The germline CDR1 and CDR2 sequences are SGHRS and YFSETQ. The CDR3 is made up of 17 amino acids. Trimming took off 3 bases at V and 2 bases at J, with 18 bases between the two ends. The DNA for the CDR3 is TGCGCCAGCAGCTCCGAGGCGGGTGGGTCGGCTGGAAACACCATATATTTT. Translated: CASSSEAGGSAGNTIYF.